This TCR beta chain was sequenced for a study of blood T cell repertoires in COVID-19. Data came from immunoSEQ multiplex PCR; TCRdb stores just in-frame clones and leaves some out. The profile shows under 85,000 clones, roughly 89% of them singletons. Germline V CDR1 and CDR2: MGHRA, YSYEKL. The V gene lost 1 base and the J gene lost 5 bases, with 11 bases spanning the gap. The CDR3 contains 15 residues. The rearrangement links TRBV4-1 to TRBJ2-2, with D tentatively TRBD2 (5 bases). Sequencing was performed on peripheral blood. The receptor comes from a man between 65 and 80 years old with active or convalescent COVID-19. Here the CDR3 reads CASSQVSSVTGELFF. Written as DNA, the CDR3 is TGCGCCAGCAGCCAAGTGAGTAGCGTGACCGGGGAGCTGTTTTTT.